This T cell receptor beta chain is drawn from a study of T cell responses to AZD1222 COVID-19 vaccine. Per the germline V gene, CDR1 is MNHEY and CDR2 is SVGAGI. The CDR3 is 11 amino acids. After removal of 6 bases from V and 9 bases from J, the junction contained 3 bases not matched to a gene. Only in-frame clones appear in the TCRdb table, and some are missing; sequencing was by immunoSEQ multiplex PCR. Among more than 150,000 clones listed, 94% were seen once. Sequencing used peripheral blood, obtained 28 days after the second AZD1222 dose. This chain connects TRBV6-5 to TRBJ1-1; the match to TRBD1 covers 8 bases. This TCR came from an adult who received the AZD1222 COVID-19 vaccine. The CDR3 DNA follows: TGTGCCAGCAGACGGACAGGGAAAGCTTTCTTT. Protein: CASRRTGKAFF.